The sequence of this TCR beta chain was determined in a study of T cells in Graves' hyperthyroidism and ophthalmopathy. The trim removed 5 bases at V and 4 bases at J, leaving 3 bases unmatched. Germline loops: CDR1 SGHRS, CDR2 YFSETQ. The CDR3 sequence is 12 residues long. Around 10 ml fresh peripheral blood yielded the PBMCs. This clonotype was seen ten or more times. Its cognate antigen is unknown. Findings and limits, study-wide: A median about 6.2 months before onset, the model predicted ophthalmopathy. Blood also held most thyroid clonotypes expanded beyond 0.001.

Amplification of TCR beta CDR3 regions was performed using RNA transcripts as template. RT-PCR in the first round (using the HTBI primer set) targeted the TCR CDR3. In TCRdb, the multiplex PCR reads were re-called with MiXCR into one record per CDR3 protein. The sample lists about 300,000 distinct CDR3 sequences, 16% occurring once. This TCR was sampled from a man in his thirties or forties with Graves' hyperthyroidism. The chain carries TRBV5-1 and TRBJ2-7, with TRBD2 identical over 7 bases. The specimen was blood. The DNA of the CDR3 is TGCGCCAGCAGACTTAGCGGGTACGAGCAGTACTTC. It encodes CASRLSGYEQYF.